One sample yielded the 23 T cell receptor beta chains listed below, sequenced in a study of cytomegalovirus exposure and HLA in healthy donors. The method was immunoSEQ multiplex PCR; TCRdb's version includes in-frame clones alone and lacks a portion of them. The data hold around 300,000 clones, with 87% observed a single time. The sequenced material came from PBMCs. The source of these receptors is a woman aged 30 to 39 in good health and CMV-seropositive.

The chain couples TRBV7-2 to TRBJ2-2, with a possible D match to TRBD1 (5 bases). This CDR3 is 12 amino acids long. The V end was cut by 4 bases, the J end by 10 bases, with 10 bases between. CDR1 and CDR2 (germline): SGHTA, FQGNSA. CDR3 sequence reads: CASSWIGQELFF. The CDR3 DNA reads TGTGCCAGCAGCTGGATAGGACAGGAGCTGTTTTTT.

This clone was recorded once. The rearrangement uses TRBV7-2 and TRBJ2-5; D ambiguous. The CDR3 extends over 14 amino acids. Germline V gives CDR1 SGHTA, CDR2 FQGNSA. V was trimmed by 4 bases and J by 2 bases, leaving 11 bases between them. CDR3 DNA: TGTGCCAGCAGCTCCCATGTGGAACAAGAGACCCAGTACTTC. It encodes CASSSHVEQETQYF.

V gene TRBV4-3 combines with J gene TRBJ2-2; D is possibly TRBD1 (6 bases). CDR3 length equals 16 residues. The germline gives CDR1 LGHNA, CDR2 YSLEER. V lost 3 bases and J lost 5, with 16 bases in between. In DNA, the CDR3 is TGCGCCAGCAGCCATCACACAGGGTCGGGGACCGGGGAGCTGTTTTTT. The encoded protein is CASSHHTGSGTGELFF.

This clone was recorded once. This chain uses TRBV23-1 with TRBJ1-2; TRBD1 matches 8 bases. TRBV23-1 is marked as an open reading frame, function uncertain. This CDR3 has 16 amino acids. The ends lost 3 bases at V and 5 bases at J; junction bases unmatched: 11. CDR3 sequence: CASSHLRTGPRYGYTF. In DNA, the CDR3 is TGCGCCAGCAGTCACCTCAGGACAGGGCCTAGGTATGGCTACACCTTC.

The chain carries TRBV19 and TRBJ1-1, with 8 bases matching TRBD1. The J segment lost 0 bases and the V segment lost 6 bases, leaving 6 bases of the junction unmatched. Germline V gene data show CDR1 as LNHDA and CDR2 as SQIVND (reference sequence). This CDR3 is 15 amino acids long. The DNA of the CDR3 is TGTGCCAGTAGCATCGGACAGGGAATGAACACTGAAGCTTTCTTT. As protein: CASSIGQGMNTEAFF.

V gene TRBV7-9 combines with J gene TRBJ1-1; D call uncertain. Germline values: CDR1 SEHNR, CDR2 FQNEAQ (reference sequence). This CDR3 is built from 15 residues. Trimming shortened V by 5 bases and J by 3 bases, and 16 bases separated the two germline ends. CDR3 DNA: TGTGCCAGCAGCGGCCCGGAGGGCTGGGACACTGAAGCTTTCTTT. This gives the protein CASSGPEGWDTEAFF. Full variable domain (outside the CDR3, taken from reference TRBV7-9 and TRBJ1-1): DTGVSQNPRHKITKRGQNVTFRCDPISEHNRLYWYRQTLGQGPEFLTYFQNEAQLEKSRLLSDRFSAERPKGSFSTLEIQRTEQGDSAMYLCASSGPEGWDTEAFFGQGTRLTVV.

A single count supports this clone. The V and J genes are TRBV5-1 and TRBJ1-1; D is uncertain. This CDR3 spans 16 amino acids. V lost 1 base and J lost 3, with 16 bases in between. Germline V gives CDR1 SGHRS, CDR2 YFSETQ. The CDR3 reads CASSLLGMLEDTEAFF. The CDR3 DNA sequence: TGCGCCAGCAGCTTGCTTGGGATGTTGGAGGACACTGAAGCTTTCTTT.

The V and J genes are TRBV10-3 and TRBJ2-3; TRBD2 might be the D (6 bases). This CDR3 region has 15 residues. The V gene's germline CDR1 is ENHRY and CDR2 SYGVKD. V lost 0 bases to trimming and J lost 0 bases, with 7 bases between them. The DNA for the CDR3 is TGTGCCATCAGTGAGTCGGGGGGAAGCACAGATACGCAGTATTTT. It codes for CAISESGGSTDTQYF.

The chain couples TRBV28 to TRBJ2-7, with D tentatively TRBD1 (7 bases). Germline assignment: CDR1 MDHEN and CDR2 SYDVKM. V lost 3 bases and J 6 bases, leaving 18 bases between the germline ends. The CDR3 consists of 15 residues. This CDR3 is CASSLRQGGYGEQYF. Written as DNA, the CDR3 is TGTGCCAGCAGTTTGAGGCAGGGGGGTTACGGCGAGCAGTACTTC.

This clone was recorded only once. This chain uses TRBV10-1 with TRBJ2-5, with D possibly TRBD2 on 5 matching bases. The CDR3 length is 12 residues. The germline V gene has CDR1 WNHNN and CDR2 SYGVQD (reference sequence). V shed 10 bases and J shed 2 bases, with 11 bases lying between them. The DNA of the CDR3 is TGCGCCACCACACCGGGACAAGAGACCCAGTACTTC. Protein: CATTPGQETQYF.

The chain recombines TRBV28 with TRBJ1-2, with D possibly matching TRBD1 (6 bases). Between the trimmed V and J ends, which lost 10 bases and 1 base, there was a span of 19 bases. The CDR3 spans 15 residues. CDR1 MDHEN and CDR2 SYDVKM come from the germline V gene. The CDR3 loop reads CAIQGPSIVNYGYTF. The CDR3, as DNA: TGTGCCATACAGGGACCGTCGATAGTTAACTATGGCTACACCTTC.

This clone appeared a few times. The rearrangement joins TRBV6-1 to TRBJ1-4; weak D call: TRBD1 (6 bases). Germline V gene lookup returns CDR1 MNHNS and CDR2 SASEGT. V gave up 1 base and J gave up 8 bases, with 14 bases separating them. The CDR3 runs to 15 residues. The CDR3 sequence is CASSEETGSREKLFF. CDR3 nucleotides: TGTGCCAGCAGTGAAGAAACAGGGAGTCGGGAAAAACTGTTTTTT.

The J gene is TRBJ2-3, the V gene TRBV9; a weak D match, TRBD1 (6 bases). The CDR3 is made up of 16 amino acids. V was shortened by 1 base and J by 3 bases, with 15 bases between the two germline ends. Germline V gene lookup returns CDR1 SGDLS and CDR2 YYNGEE. The CDR3 DNA reads as TGTGCCAGCAGCGTATCGTCAGGGGCTCGAACAGATACGCAGTATTTT. This encodes CASSVSSGARTDTQYF.

The rearrangement links TRBV6-1 to TRBJ1-2; possibly TRBD1 for D (5 bases). V was clipped by 4 bases and J by 8 bases, with 11 bases between them. The CDR3 is 12 residues long. In germline, CDR1 is MNHNS, CDR2 SASEGT. This CDR3 is CASSGIREGYTF. CDR3 nucleotide sequence: TGTGCCAGCAGTGGGATCAGGGAAGGCTACACCTTC.

The chain has TRBV28 and TRBJ2-5, with D unresolved. From germline, CDR1 is MDHEN and CDR2 SYDVKM. CDR3 size: 13 residues. V shed 3 bases and J shed 5 bases, with 10 bases lying between them. As DNA, the CDR3 is TGTGCCAGCAGTTTCTTGACGGCGGAGACCCAGTACTTC. This codes for CASSFLTAETQYF.

For the CDR3, the DNA is TGTGCCAGCTCATTTAGCCACAGCTCCTACGAGCAGTACTTC. It codes for CASSFSHSSYEQYF. The V gene is TRBV18, the J gene TRBJ2-7; D not resolved. This CDR3 is built from 14 residues. Germline V gene lookup returns CDR1 KGHSH and CDR2 LQKENI. V lost 5 bases to trimming and J lost 0 bases, with 11 bases between them.

The chain uses TRBV2 and TRBJ1-1; no definite D call. V lost 7 bases, J lost 1 base, and 10 bases lay in between. CDR3 length equals 13 residues. Per germline, CDR1 SNHLY and CDR2 FYNNEI. CDR3 in amino acids: CASKTWANTEAFF. CDR3 bases: TGTGCCAGCAAGACCTGGGCGAACACTGAAGCTTTCTTT.

The chain has TRBV19 and TRBJ2-1; 16 bases agree with TRBD2. Germline loops: CDR1 LNHDA, CDR2 SQIVND (reference sequence). The junction had 6 bases not matched to a gene; V was cut back by 3 bases and J by 7 bases. This CDR3 comprises 17 residues. The CDR3, as DNA: TGTGCCAGTAGTATGGGACTAGCGGGAGGGCCATCGAATGAGCAGTTCTTC. Encoded protein: CASSMGLAGGPSNEQFF.

This chain connects TRBV6-5 to TRBJ2-2; D ambiguous. Germline CDR1 reads MNHEY; CDR2 reads SVGAGI. The CDR3 loop spans 14 amino acids. Deletions cut 0 bases from V and 5 bases from J, with 7 bases between. CDR3 residues: CASSYSVVTGELFF. The DNA for the CDR3 is TGTGCCAGCAGTTACTCGGTGGTAACCGGGGAGCTGTTTTTT.

This chain joins TRBV11-1 and TRBJ2-1; 9 positions agree with TRBD2. The CDR3 has 17 residues. Germline lookup yields CDR1 SGHAT and CDR2 FQDESV (reference sequence). Trimming at V came to 1 base and at J to 7 bases, leaving 11 bases not matched to a gene. DNA for the CDR3: TGTGCCAGCAGCTTAGGGCGGGGGGGCCCGCCGTTAAATGAGCAGTTCTTC. Translation gives CASSLGRGGPPLNEQFF.

The table lists this clone with a count of one. This sequence joins TRBV10-3 and TRBJ1-6; 9 bases agree with TRBD1. V lost 6 bases, J lost 8 bases, and 5 bases stayed unmatched. Germline CDR1 reads ENHRY; CDR2 reads SYGVKD. This CDR3 is 14 amino acids long. The DNA for the CDR3 is TGTGCCATCAGGGGGGGACAGGGTGATTCACCCCTCCACTTT. This sequence encodes CAIRGGQGDSPLHF.

This clone has a handful of counts. The chain carries TRBV19 and TRBJ1-5, with TRBD1 as a possible D gene (5 bases). The V and J ends lost 0 bases and 4 bases respectively, with 10 bases between them. Per the germline V gene, CDR1 is LNHDA and CDR2 is SQIVND (reference sequence). This CDR3 has 15 residues. CDR3 sequence reads: CASSIDGGGNQPQHF. CDR3 DNA: TGTGCCAGTAGTATAGATGGGGGGGGAAATCAGCCCCAGCATTTT.

The CDR3 region is CASSLRQGSSEQYF. The CDR3 DNA is TGCGCCAGCAGCTTAAGACAGGGGTCTTCCGAGCAGTACTTC. The gene calls are TRBV5-1 and TRBJ2-7, with TRBD1 identical over 8 bases. Germline CDR1 is SGHRS and CDR2 is YFSETQ. Trimming removed 2 bases from V and 6 bases from J; junction bases left unmatched: 7. The CDR3 extends over 14 amino acids.